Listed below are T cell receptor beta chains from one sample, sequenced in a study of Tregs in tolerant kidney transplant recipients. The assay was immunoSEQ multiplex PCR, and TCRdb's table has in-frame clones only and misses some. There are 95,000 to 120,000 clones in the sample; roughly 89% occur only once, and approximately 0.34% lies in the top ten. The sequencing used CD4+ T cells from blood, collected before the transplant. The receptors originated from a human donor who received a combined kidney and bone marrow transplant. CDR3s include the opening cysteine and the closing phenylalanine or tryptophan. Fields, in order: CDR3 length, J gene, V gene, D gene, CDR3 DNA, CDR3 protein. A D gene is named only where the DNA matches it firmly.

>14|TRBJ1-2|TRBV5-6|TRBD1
TGTGCCAGCAGCTTGGTGGGACAGGGATATGGCTACACCTTC
CASSLVGQGYGYTF
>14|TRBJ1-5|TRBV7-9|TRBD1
TGTGCCAGCAGCCAGGGACAGGGTAATCAGCCCCAGCATTTT
CASSQGQGNQPQHF
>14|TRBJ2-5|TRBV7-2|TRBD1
TGTGCCAGCAGCCAGGGACAGGGGCCAGAGACCCAGTACTTC
CASSQGQGPETQYF
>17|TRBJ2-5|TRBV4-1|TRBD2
TGCGCCAGCAGCCAAGAAATGACTAGCGGTCGGGGGGAGACCCAGTACTTC
CASSQEMTSGRGETQYF
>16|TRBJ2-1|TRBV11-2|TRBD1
TGTGCCAGCACCACTGAGTGGACAGGGGGAAGTAATGAGCAGTTCTTC
CASTTEWTGGSNEQFF
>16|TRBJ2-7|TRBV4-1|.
TGCGCCAGCAGCCAAGAAGTCTCGGACAGTTCCTACGAGCAGTACTTC
CASSQEVSDSSYEQYF
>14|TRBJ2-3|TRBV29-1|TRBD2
TGCAGCGTTCGGACTAGCGGGACCGCAGATACGCAGTATTTT
CSVRTSGTADTQYF
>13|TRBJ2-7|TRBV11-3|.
TGTGCCAGCAGCTTAGATTCTGAGGGCGAGCAGTACTTC
CASSLDSEGEQYF
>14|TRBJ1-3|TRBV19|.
TGTGCCACCGCAAAAGCGGCGGCTGGAAACACCATATATTTT
CATAKAAAGNTIYF
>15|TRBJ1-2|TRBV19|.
TGTGCCAGTACTACCAACGGACAGCAGTACTATGGCTACACCTTC
CASTTNGQQYYGYTF
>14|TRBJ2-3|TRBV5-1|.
TGCGCCAGCAGCTTTACAGTTAGCACAGATACGCAGTATTTT
CASSFTVSTDTQYF
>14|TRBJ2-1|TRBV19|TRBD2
TGTGCCAGTAGGGGTCGAGCGGGAGGGGATGAGCAGTTCTTC
CASRGRAGGDEQFF
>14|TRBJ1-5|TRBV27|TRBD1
TGTGCCAGCAGGGGACAGTATAGCAATCAGCCCCAGCATTTT
CASRGQYSNQPQHF
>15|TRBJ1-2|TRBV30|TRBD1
TGTGCCTGGAGTAGACAGGGAATTAGTGGCTATGGCTACACCTTC
CAWSRQGISGYGYTF
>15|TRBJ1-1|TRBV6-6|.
TGTGCCAGCAGTTACGGGTCCGGGAGGGGCACTGAAGCTTTCTTT
CASSYGSGRGTEAFF
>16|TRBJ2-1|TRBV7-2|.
TGTGCCAGCTTAAGACGGCAGGGGGGACCCTACAATGAGCAGTTCTTC
CASLRRQGGPYNEQFF